The clone carrying this T cell receptor (beta chain) was picked up one time. Its cognate antigen is unknown. TCRdb passed the reads through MiXCR, listing each CDR3 protein once. The sample holds about 830,000 distinct CDR3 sequences, 30% to 35% seen once. This specimen comes from a study of T cell repertoires in cytomegalovirus infection. CDR1 is SGHDN and CDR2 is FVKESK in the germline V gene. V was clipped by 0 bases and J by 3 bases, with 8 bases between them. This CDR3 contains 15 residues. This rearrangement joins TRBV14 to TRBJ1-4, with D perhaps TRBD1 (5 bases). The specimen comprised cultured CD8+ T cells from PBMCs, sampled from culture after CMV antigen stimulation. The TCR comes from a human donor in good health (CMV status not recorded). Some clones in this sample may be carry-over from other donors' samples. The DNA for the CDR3 is TGTGCCAGCAGCCAAGATCTAGGGGCTAATGAAAAACTGTTTTTT. Protein: CASSQDLGANEKLFF.